The entry below describes one T cell receptor beta chain. What it binds is not known. This sample is part of a study of shared clonotypes between healthy human individuals. CDR3 length: 11 residues. V dropped 4 bases and J dropped 8 bases, with 8 bases sitting between them. Germline V gives CDR1 ENHRY, CDR2 SYGVKD. The naive CD8 subset, CD45RO-negative cells positively selected for CCR7, excluded terminally differentiated effector memory CD45RA+ cells. Sequencing was performed with immunoSEQ multiplex PCR; in TCRdb, only in-frame clones are kept and a portion is missing. The profile shows around 550,000 clones, around 95% of them singletons. Study outcomes and limitations: Relative to memory subsets, naive subsets generally showed larger estimated richness.

Sequencing was performed on naive CD8+ T cells sorted from blood. The chain couples TRBV10-3 to TRBJ1-1, with D perhaps TRBD1 (5 bases). The receptor comes from a woman aged 25-40 years in good health. The CDR3 DNA is TGTGCCATCAGTGCCGGGACCGAAGCTTTCTTT. It specifies CAISAGTEAFF.